The text below deals with one T cell receptor (beta chain). What antigen it recognizes has not been identified. The input lacks base qualities; no much larger clone sits a single base away. This sample is part of a study of beta chain features in type 1 diabetes listed by TCRdb under 2018. For the wider study: No differences in mean age, gender distribution, total cell number or subset yield were found between patients and healthy donors. In the study, TCRB repertoires of sorted circulating CD4+ T cell subsets from recently diagnosed type 1 diabetes patients were compared with those of matched healthy donors. Regulatory and stem cell-like memory subsets were obtained from only 8 patients and about 8 healthy donors, while naive and central memory subsets were obtained from all 30 or so donors. A total of roughly 98,000,000 sorted cells were examined across all samples, and a strong correlation was observed between cell number per subset and RNA yield. What the research found in general, with its limitations: Patients with type 1 diabetes made fewer insertions and deleted more nucleotides at VDJ recombination sites, implying thymic rearrangement abnormalities. In all four CD4+ subsets, TCRB CDR3 length was moderately but significantly shorter in type 1 diabetes patients. PCR might favor shorter templates, but patient and control samples were amplified and corrected together, so any skew would affect both groups equally. Because small numbers of individuals were included in the HLA sub-analyses, any influence of HLA type on TCRB rearrangement was left unresolved. Naive, central memory and regulatory TCRB repertoires appeared more similar among patients than among healthy donors. Because cDNA was sequenced instead of genomic DNA, highly expressing activated cells could be over-represented, though the groups showed no difference in activation or CD3 levels.

Each donor gave one peripheral blood draw, averaging approximately 0.11 L, which was collected into heparinised tubes. Naive, central memory, regulatory and stem cell-like memory CD4+ T cells were sorted on a BD FACSAria II using a panel including CD45RO, CCR7, CD25, CD127, CD95 and CD27. Purity was above 95% for every sorted population. PBMCs were isolated immediately by Lymphoprep density gradient centrifugation and stained directly without culture. So that batch effects would be minimized, each experiment stained and sorted samples in pairs, pairing one healthy donor with one patient. Deletion took 0 bases off V and 10 bases off J, with a span of 13 bases between the germline ends. The CDR3 contains 15 residues, cysteine and phenylalanine counted. The DNA shown is the 45-base CDR3, in frame from base 1. Sequences ENHRY (CDR1) and SYGVKD (CDR2) are obtained from the germline V gene. The entire isolated RNA was reverse transcribed using the High Capacity cDNA Reverse Transcription Kit, and thus expressed TCRB transcripts were sequenced. For stem cell-like memory T cell samples, survey-depth immunoSEQ sequencing was used, averaging about 970,000 total reads per sample. Sorted cells were lysed in RLT buffer and RNA was extracted with DNase-treated RNeasy Micro or Mini kits, depending on cell number. To prevent cross-contamination, every cell subset was processed on its own, while patient and healthy donor samples were processed together. TCRB sequences were amplified from cDNA with the immunoSEQ multiplex PCR, producing 87-bp fragments spanning the CDR3 region. Amplicons were sequenced on the Illumina HiSeq platform. Concerning the study's data processing: Synthetic template baselines were used to correct PCR bias computationally, reads within Hamming distance 2 were collapsed together, and singletons that could not be merged were discarded. Reads were aligned against IMGT to assign V, D and J genes, CDR3 length and insertions or deletions at six rearrangement sites. Within each subset, clonotype counts were normalized to sorted cell number, after which true diversity and Gini coefficients were computed with the tcR R package. The overlap coefficient, calculated on TCRB nucleotide sequences, was used to measure repertoire sharing. TCRdb obtained this table from immuneACCESS and retained in-frame rearrangements with V and J assigned. These tables miss some clones; where compared with another copy, unresolved V genes account for less than half of the shortfall, and the remainder is unexplained. Clonal size and the V and J genes are those of that table, whereas D and trimming came from the DNA. The sample table holds 20,000 to 30,000 clones, of which approximately 53% were seen once. The leading ten clones occupy 0.3% of the sample.

The chain links TRBV10-3 with TRBJ1-6; the D gene is possibly TRBD1, with 5 bases matching. Sequenced input: stem cell memory CD4+ T cells from blood. Taken with the paper, the label for cell subset or site translates to: stem cell-like memory CD4+ T cells. This TCR was sampled from a man younger than 40 with type 1 diabetes. The sequence in DNA is TGTGCCATCAGTGAGTCGGGGGGGACCGCATCACCCCTCCACTTT. Its protein is CAISESGGTASPLHF.